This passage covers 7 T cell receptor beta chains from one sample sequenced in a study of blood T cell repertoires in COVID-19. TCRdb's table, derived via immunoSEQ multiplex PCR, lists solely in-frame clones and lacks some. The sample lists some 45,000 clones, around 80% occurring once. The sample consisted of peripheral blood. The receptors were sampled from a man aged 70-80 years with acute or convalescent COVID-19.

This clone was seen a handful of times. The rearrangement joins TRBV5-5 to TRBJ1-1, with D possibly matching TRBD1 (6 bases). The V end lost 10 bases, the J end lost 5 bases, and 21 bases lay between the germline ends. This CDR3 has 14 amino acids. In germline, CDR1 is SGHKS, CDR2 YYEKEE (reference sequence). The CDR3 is CASKQGPTGTEAFF. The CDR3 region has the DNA TGTGCCTCCAAACAGGGTCCGACCGGGACTGAAGCTTTCTTT.

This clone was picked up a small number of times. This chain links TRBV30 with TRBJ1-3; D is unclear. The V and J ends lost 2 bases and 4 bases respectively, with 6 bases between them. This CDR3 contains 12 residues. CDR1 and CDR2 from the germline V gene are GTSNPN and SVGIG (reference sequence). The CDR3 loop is CAWSFEGNTIYF. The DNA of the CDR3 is TGTGCCTGGAGTTTTGAGGGAAACACCATATATTTT.

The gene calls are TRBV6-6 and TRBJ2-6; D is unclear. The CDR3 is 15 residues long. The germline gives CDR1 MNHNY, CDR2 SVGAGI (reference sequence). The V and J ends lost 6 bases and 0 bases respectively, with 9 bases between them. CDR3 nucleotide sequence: TGTGCCAGCAGGTCCCCAGGCTCTGGGGCCAACGTCCTGACTTTC. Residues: CASRSPGSGANVLTF.

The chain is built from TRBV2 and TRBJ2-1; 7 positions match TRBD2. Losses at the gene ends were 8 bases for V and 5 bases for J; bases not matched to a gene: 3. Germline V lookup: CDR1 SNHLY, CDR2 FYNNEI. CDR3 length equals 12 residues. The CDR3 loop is CASWGGDNEQFF. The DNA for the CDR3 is TGTGCCAGCTGGGGGGGGGACAATGAGCAGTTCTTC.

CDR3 sequence (DNA): TGCGCCAGCAGCCAAGATGGAGGCAGCCTCTATGGCTACACCTTC. Its protein product is CASSQDGGSLYGYTF. This rearrangement joins TRBV4-3 to TRBJ1-2; D not resolved. The CDR3 runs to 15 residues. V lost 0 bases and J 4 bases, leaving 12 bases between the germline ends. CDR1 and CDR2 (germline): LGHNA, YSLEER.

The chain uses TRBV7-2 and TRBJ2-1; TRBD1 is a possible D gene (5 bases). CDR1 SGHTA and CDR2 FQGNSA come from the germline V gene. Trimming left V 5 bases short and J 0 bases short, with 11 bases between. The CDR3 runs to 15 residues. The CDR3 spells CASSQTGTSYNEQFF. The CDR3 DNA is TGTGCCAGCAGCCAAACAGGTACCTCCTACAATGAGCAGTTCTTC. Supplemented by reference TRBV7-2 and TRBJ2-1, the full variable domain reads GAGVSQSPSNKVTEKGKDVELRCDPISGHTALYWYRQSLGQGLEFLIYFQGNSAPDKSGLPSDRFSAERTGGSVSTLTIQRTQQEDSAVYLCASSQTGTSYNEQFFGPGTRLTVL.

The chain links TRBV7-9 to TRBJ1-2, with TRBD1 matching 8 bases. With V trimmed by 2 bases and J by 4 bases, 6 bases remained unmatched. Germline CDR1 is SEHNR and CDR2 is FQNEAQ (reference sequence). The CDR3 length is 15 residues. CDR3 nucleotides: TGTGCCAGCAGCTTAACAGGGGGTATAGGCTATGGCTACACCTTC. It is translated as CASSLTGGIGYGYTF.